These T cell receptor beta chains were read from a single sample in a study of tumor-infiltrating lymphocytes in primary liver carcinoma. TCRdb reprocessed the multiplex PCR reads via MiXCR and lists one record per CDR3 protein. The data contain under 130,000 distinct CDR3 sequences, about four fifths of them seen just once; the ten biggest clones take up approximately 20%. The material sequenced was liver tumor tissue from sampling region 3. These receptors were collected from a man in his forties or fifties with primary liver carcinoma and hepatitis B virus infection. CDR3s include the opening cysteine and the closing phenylalanine or tryptophan. Fields, in order: V gene, clone size, J gene, D gene, CDR3 DNA, CDR3 protein. D genes are given only for firm matches. Rows may omit the clone size; those that give it use once, few, many or a size class.

v_gene: TRBV5-4
abundance: NA
j_gene: TRBJ1-5
d_gene: NA
CDR3nt: TGTGCCAGCAGCCGCGACAGAAATAGCAATCAGCCCCAGCAATTT
CDR3aa: CASSRDRNSNQPQQF

v_gene: TRBV29-1
abundance: NA
j_gene: TRBJ1-4
d_gene: TRBD1
CDR3nt: TGCAGCCTCACCGGGACAGGGAATGAAAAACTGCTTTTT
CDR3aa: CSLTGTGNEKLLF

v_gene: TRBV28
abundance: NA
j_gene: TRBJ2-7
d_gene: TRBD2
CDR3nt: TGTGTCAGCGGGGGGGGCCCAAGGTACGAGCAGTACTTC
CDR3aa: CVSGGGPRYEQYF

v_gene: TRBV4-3
abundance: NA
j_gene: TRBJ1-5
d_gene: NA
CDR3nt: TGCACCAGCAGCCAAGATCAGGGAGAGGGAAAGCCCCAGCATTTT
CDR3aa: CTSSQDQGEGKPQHF

v_gene: TRBV20-1
abundance: few
j_gene: TRBJ2-1
d_gene: NA
CDR3nt: TGCAGTGCCCCTCTGGCGGGACCCTCCTACAATGAGCAGTTCTTC
CDR3aa: CSAPLAGPSYNEQFF

v_gene: TRBV5-4
abundance: NA
j_gene: TRBJ2-5
d_gene: NA
CDR3nt: TGTGCCAGCAGCCTGGTAAGGGGCGGTGAGACCCAGTACTTC
CDR3aa: CASSLVRGGETQYF

v_gene: TRBV28
abundance: NA
j_gene: TRBJ2-3
d_gene: NA
CDR3nt: TGTGCCAGCAGTGGGCACTGGGGCACAGATACACAGTATTTT
CDR3aa: CASSGHWGTDTQYF

v_gene: TRBV30
abundance: NA
j_gene: TRBJ1-6
d_gene: NA
CDR3nt: TGTGCCTGGAGTCCAAGGCCTCTCGCGACGGGGTTAGCCTCACCCATCCACTTT
CDR3aa: CAWSPRPLATGLASPIHF

v_gene: TRBV11-1
abundance: NA
j_gene: TRBJ2-7
d_gene: TRBD1
CDR3nt: TGTGTCAGCAGGGGGAAGCGATACTACGAGCGGTACTTC
CDR3aa: CVSRGKRYYERYF

v_gene: TRBV6-2/TRBV6-3
abundance: NA
j_gene: TRBJ2-7
d_gene: TRBD2
CDR3nt: TGTGTCAGCAGTCACGGACTAGCAACTGAGCAGTACTTC
CDR3aa: CVSSHGLATEQYF

v_gene: TRBV12-3/TRBV12-4
abundance: once
j_gene: TRBJ1-5
d_gene: NA
CDR3nt: TGTGCCGGCAGTAGGAGGGGTGGGGGGCCCCAGCATTTT
CDR3aa: CAGSRRGGGPQHF

v_gene: TRBV6-1
abundance: NA
j_gene: TRBJ1-5
d_gene: NA
CDR3nt: TGTGCCAGCAGTTGGGACAACTTTAGCAATCAGCCCCAGCATTTT
CDR3aa: CASSWDNFSNQPQHF

v_gene: TRBV10-2
abundance: NA
j_gene: TRBJ2-6
d_gene: NA
CDR3nt: TGTGCCAACAGCAGGGGGGGAGGAGGGGCCAACGTCCTGACTTTC
CDR3aa: CANSRGGGGANVLTF

v_gene: TRBV6-1
abundance: NA
j_gene: TRBJ2-7
d_gene: NA
CDR3nt: TGTGCCAGCAGTGACGGCCGGTTAAGCCACGAGCACTACTTC
CDR3aa: CASSDGRLSHEHYF

v_gene: TRBV7-2
abundance: NA
j_gene: TRBJ2-3
d_gene: NA
CDR3nt: TGTGCCAGCAGCTTAAATTGGTTCACAGATACGCAGTATTTT
CDR3aa: CASSLNWFTDTQYF

v_gene: TRBV11-1
abundance: NA
j_gene: TRBJ2-3
d_gene: NA
CDR3nt: TGTGCTACCAGCTTTATTGGTACAGATACACAGTATTTT
CDR3aa: CATSFIGTDTQYF

v_gene: TRBV6-2/TRBV6-3
abundance: NA
j_gene: TRBJ1-1
d_gene: TRBD1
CDR3nt: TGTGCCAATAGTTACTCGAGGGACAGGATGAACACTGAAGCTTTCTTT
CDR3aa: CANSYSRDRMNTEAFF

v_gene: TRBV6-5
abundance: NA
j_gene: TRBJ2-6
d_gene: NA
CDR3nt: TGTGCCAGCAGTTTGGATTCTGGATCCTATGGGGCCAACGTCCTGACTTTC
CDR3aa: CASSLDSGSYGANVLTF

v_gene: TRBV12-3/TRBV12-4
abundance: NA
j_gene: TRBJ2-3
d_gene: NA
CDR3nt: TGTGCCAGCAGTCGGCTTTGGGGCAGGGACACAGATATGCATTATTTT
CDR3aa: CASSRLWGRDTDMHYF

v_gene: TRBV28
abundance: NA
j_gene: TRBJ2-7
d_gene: TRBD2
CDR3nt: TGTGCCAGCACGAAACTAACGGGAGGCTCCTACGAGCAGTACTTC
CDR3aa: CASTKLTGGSYEQYF

v_gene: TRBV4-1
abundance: medium-sized
j_gene: TRBJ2-1
d_gene: TRBD2
CDR3nt: TGCGCCAGCAGCCAAGCGAGTGGCGGGAGGTACAATGAGCAGTTCTTC
CDR3aa: CASSQASGGRYNEQFF

v_gene: TRBV6-1
abundance: medium-sized
j_gene: TRBJ2-6
d_gene: NA
CDR3nt: TGTGCCAGCAGGGCCTTTCAGGGCAGGGGCCGCTCTGGGGCCAACGTCCTGACTTTC
CDR3aa: CASRAFQGRGRSGANVLTF

v_gene: TRBV29-1
abundance: few
j_gene: TRBJ1-2
d_gene: NA
CDR3nt: TGCAGCGTTGGTGCACCAACAGGAACTCAACTGGCTAACTATGGCTACACCTTC
CDR3aa: CSVGAPTGTQLANYGYTF

v_gene: TRBV7-8
abundance: NA
j_gene: TRBJ2-1
d_gene: NA
CDR3nt: TGTGCCAGCAGCTTAGGGACGACCTCTTACAATGAGCACTTCTTC
CDR3aa: CASSLGTTSYNEHFF

v_gene: TRBV30
abundance: NA
j_gene: TRBJ2-5
d_gene: TRBD2
CDR3nt: TGTGCCTGGGGCACTAGCGGGGGTTGCAAGACCCAGTACTTC
CDR3aa: CAWGTSGGCKTQYF

v_gene: TRBV11-2
abundance: NA
j_gene: TRBJ2-3
d_gene: TRBD2
CDR3nt: TGTGCCAGCAGCTTGCAAGCGGGAGTCAACACAGATATGCAGTATTTT
CDR3aa: CASSLQAGVNTDMQYF

v_gene: TRBV7-9
abundance: once
j_gene: TRBJ2-6
d_gene: NA
CDR3nt: TGTGTCAGCAGCGTGGTTGGGCAGGGGTTTTCTGGGGCCAACGTCCAGACTTTC
CDR3aa: CVSSVVGQGFSGANVQTF

v_gene: TRBV5-1
abundance: NA
j_gene: TRBJ2-1
d_gene: TRBD2
CDR3nt: TGTGCCAGCAGCTCCTCCTCCGGACTAGCGTCCCGCAATGAGCAGTTCTTC
CDR3aa: CASSSSSGLASRNEQFF